This T cell receptor beta chain emerged from a study of T cell responses to AZD1222 COVID-19 vaccine. The length of the CDR3 is 15 residues. Per the germline V gene, CDR1 is SGHTA and CDR2 is FQGTGA. V lost 3 bases and J lost 5; bases outside the gene matches: 7. TCRdb keeps only in-frame clones here, not all; method: immunoSEQ multiplex PCR. The sample carries some 80,000 clones, roughly 88% recorded once. General observations from the study: At study baseline, merely several AZD1222 recipients were seropositive. Donors were chiefly white British, with a greater number of females, and clonal diversity was perhaps underestimated. The span of vaccine-associated CD4 TCRs extended across spike, with dominance at 160-218 and 743-854.

This clone was seen a handful of times. Its antigen remains unknown. The V gene is TRBV7-3, the J gene TRBJ2-5, with 9 nucleotides matching TRBD2. The source is an adult in good health. Sequencing used peripheral blood, obtained on day 0 of AZD1222 vaccination. Here the CDR3 DNA reads TGTGCCAGCAGCTTCGCGGGACTAGCAGGGGAGACCCAGTACTTC. Protein sequence: CASSFAGLAGETQYF.